The sequence of this T cell receptor (beta chain) was determined in a study of blood T cell repertoires in COVID-19. About the research overall: From T cells, B-cell-depleted T cells, or PBMCs came the material, which was cDNA or gDNA.

The method was immunoSEQ multiplex PCR; TCRdb's version includes in-frame clones alone and lacks a portion of them. This sample has fewer than 300,000 clones, with around 79% found just once. Deletions cut 2 bases from V and 1 base from J, with 12 bases between. CDR3 length: 15 amino acids. Germline V gene data show CDR1 as SGHRS and CDR2 as YFSETQ. This chain uses TRBV5-1 with TRBJ1-1; D is perhaps TRBD1 (5 bases). Sequencing used peripheral blood. The sequence came from a woman aged 80 or over with acute or convalescent COVID-19. This CDR3 is CASSFGGLKNTEAFF. The CDR3 DNA sequence: TGCGCCAGCAGCTTTGGGGGACTCAAGAACACTGAAGCTTTCTTT.